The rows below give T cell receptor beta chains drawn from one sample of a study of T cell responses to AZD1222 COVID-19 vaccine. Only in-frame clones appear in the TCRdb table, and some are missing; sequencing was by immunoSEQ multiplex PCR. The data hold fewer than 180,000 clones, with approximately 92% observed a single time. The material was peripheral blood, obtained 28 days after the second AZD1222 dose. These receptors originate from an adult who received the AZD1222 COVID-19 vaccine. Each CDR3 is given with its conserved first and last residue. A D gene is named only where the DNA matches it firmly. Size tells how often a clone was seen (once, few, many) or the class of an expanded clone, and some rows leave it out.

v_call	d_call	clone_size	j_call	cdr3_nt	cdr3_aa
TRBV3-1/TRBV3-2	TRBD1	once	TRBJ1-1	TGTGCCAGCAGCCAACTCGGACAGGGGAACACTGAAGCTTTCTTT	CASSQLGQGNTEAFF
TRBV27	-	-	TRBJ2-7	TGTGCCAGCAGTACCGGCTCCTACGAGCAGTACTTC	CASSTGSYEQYF
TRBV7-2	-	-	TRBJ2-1	TGTGCCAGCAGAAATTCGGGCTCCTACAATGAGCAGTTCTTC	CASRNSGSYNEQFF
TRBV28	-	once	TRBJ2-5	TGTGCCAGCAGTTTAATTGCAGGGAGGGAGACCCAGTACTTC	CASSLIAGRETQYF
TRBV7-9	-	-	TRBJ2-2	TGTGCCAGCAGCTCACGGACCGGGTGGGGCTCCACCGGGGAGCTGTTTTTT	CASSSRTGWGSTGELFF
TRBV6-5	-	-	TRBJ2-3	TGTGCCAGCAGGACAGTGGGCACAGATACGCAGTATTTT	CASRTVGTDTQYF
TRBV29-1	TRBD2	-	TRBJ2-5	TGCAGCGTTGGTAGCGGGAGTGAGACCCAGTACTTC	CSVGSGSETQYF
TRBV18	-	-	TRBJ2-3	TGTGCCAGCTCACCACCGGGCACAGATACGCAGTATTTT	CASSPPGTDTQYF
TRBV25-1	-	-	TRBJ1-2	TGTGCCAGCGGAAAAGCGGGGACCCGGTATGGCTACACCTTC	CASGKAGTRYGYTF
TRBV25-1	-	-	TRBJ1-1	TGTGCCAGCAGTGGGGGTACAGGGCTAAAACGGAACACTGAAGCTTTCTTT	CASSGGTGLKRNTEAFF
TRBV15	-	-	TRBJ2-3	TGTGCCACCAGCAGTCGTCGGCAAGATACGCAGTATTTT	CATSSRRQDTQYF